This TCR beta chain is from a study of Graves' ophthalmopathy and Graves' hyperthyroidism. Overall study context: Researchers classed hyperthyroidism as stable given no ophthalmopathy within 18 months of follow-up. Findings of the study overall: Blood also held most thyroid clonotypes expanded above 0.001 frequency. From stable hyperthyroidism, ophthalmopathy was separated by a 13-signature model with 85% to 90% sensitivity and under 84% specificity.

The V and J ends lost 2 bases and 2 bases respectively, with 16 bases between them. CDR3 length: 16 residues. The germline V gene encodes CDR1 DFQATT and CDR2 SNEGSKA (reference sequence). Exclusion covered patients with other autoimmune diseases or uncontrolled infections (as well as pregnancy or lactation). From RNA, the CDR3 regions of TCR beta chains were amplified and sequenced. The library came from an HTBI-primed first-round RT-PCR and a second-round multiplex PCR. MiXCR was run by TCRdb on the multiplex PCR reads, yielding one entry per CDR3 protein. The sample has 450,000 to 600,000 distinct CDR3 sequences; roughly 40% are singletons. On this clonotype: Its target is unknown.

The sequencing input was peripheral blood or thyroid tissue (not recorded which). The chain is built from TRBV20-1 and TRBJ1-5; possibly TRBD1 for D (6 bases). This TCR came from an adult man with Graves' hyperthyroidism. The CDR3: CSARLRGGVRNQPQHF. The DNA of the CDR3 is TGCAGTGCTAGACTTAGGGGGGGGGTTCGCAATCAGCCCCAGCATTTT.